The T cell receptor beta chain under discussion was sequenced for a study of blood T cell repertoires in COVID-19. For the study at large: Acute and convalescent COVID-19 samples came from the United States, Italy and Spain. Sample material is recorded as cDNA or gDNA derived from T cells, B-cell-depleted T cells, or PBMCs.

V gave up 5 bases and J gave up 2 bases, with 10 bases separating them. The germline V gene encodes CDR1 MNHEY and CDR2 SVGAGI. The CDR3 extends over 14 amino acids. Original processing notes: The assay estimated nucleated cells by amplifying reference gene primers. Method: immunoSEQ multiplex PCR; TCRdb's copy keeps in-frame clones and lacks some. V, J and clone size reflect that table, while D and trimming were determined from the DNA. The sample yields approximately 86,000 clones, 80% to 90% seen once. This clone was seen just once. The receptor comes from a man aged 50 to 60 with acute or convalescent COVID-19. The chain recombines TRBV6-5 with TRBJ1-5; the D gene is possibly TRBD1 (5 bases). Material: peripheral blood. The CDR3: CASSPSGGNQPQHF. DNA for the CDR3: TGTGCCAGCAGTCCCTCGGGGGGCAATCAGCCCCAGCATTTT.